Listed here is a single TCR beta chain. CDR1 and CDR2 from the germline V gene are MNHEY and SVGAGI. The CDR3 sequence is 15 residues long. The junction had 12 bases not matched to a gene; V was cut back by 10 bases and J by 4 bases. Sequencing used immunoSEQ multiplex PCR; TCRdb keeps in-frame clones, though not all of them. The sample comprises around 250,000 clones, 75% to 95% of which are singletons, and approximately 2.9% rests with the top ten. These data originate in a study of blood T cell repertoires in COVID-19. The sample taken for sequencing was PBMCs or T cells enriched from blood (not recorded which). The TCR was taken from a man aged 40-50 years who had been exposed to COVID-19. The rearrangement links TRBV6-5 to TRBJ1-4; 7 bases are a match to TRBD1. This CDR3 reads CAILGRQGRNEKLFF. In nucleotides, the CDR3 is TGTGCCATCCTTGGGAGACAGGGTCGTAATGAAAAACTGTTTTTT.